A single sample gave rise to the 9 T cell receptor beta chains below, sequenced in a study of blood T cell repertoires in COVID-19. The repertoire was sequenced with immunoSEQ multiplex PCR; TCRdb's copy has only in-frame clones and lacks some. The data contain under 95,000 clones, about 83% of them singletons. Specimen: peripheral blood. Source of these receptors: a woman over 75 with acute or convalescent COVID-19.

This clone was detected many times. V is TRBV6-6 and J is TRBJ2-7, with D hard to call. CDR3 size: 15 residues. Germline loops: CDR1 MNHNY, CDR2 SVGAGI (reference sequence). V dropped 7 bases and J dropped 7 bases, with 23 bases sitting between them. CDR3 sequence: CASINPGPPPGEQYF. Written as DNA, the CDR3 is TGTGCCAGCATTAATCCGGGTCCTCCGCCCGGGGAGCAGTACTTC.

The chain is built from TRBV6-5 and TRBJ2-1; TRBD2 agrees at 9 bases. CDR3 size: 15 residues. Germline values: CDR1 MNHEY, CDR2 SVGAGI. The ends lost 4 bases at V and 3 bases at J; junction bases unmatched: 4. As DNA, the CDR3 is TGTGCCAGCAGTTCTAGCGGGACCATCTACAATGAGCAGTTCTTC. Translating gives CASSSSGTIYNEQFF.

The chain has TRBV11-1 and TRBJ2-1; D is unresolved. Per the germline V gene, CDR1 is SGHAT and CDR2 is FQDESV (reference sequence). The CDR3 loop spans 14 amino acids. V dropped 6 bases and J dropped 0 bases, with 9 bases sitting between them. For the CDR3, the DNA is TGTGCCAGCAGTCTAGAAACCTCCTACAATGAGCAGTTCTTC. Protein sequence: CASSLETSYNEQFF.

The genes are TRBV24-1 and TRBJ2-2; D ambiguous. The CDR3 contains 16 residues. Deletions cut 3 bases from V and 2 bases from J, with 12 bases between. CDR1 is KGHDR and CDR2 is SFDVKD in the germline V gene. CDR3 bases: TGTGCCACCAGTGATCCACGGCTAGTAAACACCGGGGAGCTGTTTTTT. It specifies CATSDPRLVNTGELFF.

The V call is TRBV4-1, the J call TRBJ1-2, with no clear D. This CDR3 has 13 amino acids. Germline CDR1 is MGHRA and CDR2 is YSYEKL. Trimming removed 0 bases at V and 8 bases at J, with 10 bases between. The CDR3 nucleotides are TGCGCCAGCAGCCAAGATCAGTTCGCCGGCTACACCTTC. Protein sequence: CASSQDQFAGYTF.

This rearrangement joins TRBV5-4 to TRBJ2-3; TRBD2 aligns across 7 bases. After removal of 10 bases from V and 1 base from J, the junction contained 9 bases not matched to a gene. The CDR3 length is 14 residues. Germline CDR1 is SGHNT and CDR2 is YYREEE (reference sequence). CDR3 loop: CACLGGTGTDTQYF. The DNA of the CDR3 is TGTGCCTGCCTGGGGGGGACTGGCACAGATACGCAGTATTTT.

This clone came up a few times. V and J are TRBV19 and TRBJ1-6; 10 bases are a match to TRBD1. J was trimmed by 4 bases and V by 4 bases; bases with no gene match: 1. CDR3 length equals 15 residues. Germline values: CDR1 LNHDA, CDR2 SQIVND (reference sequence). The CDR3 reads CASSTGQGYNSPLHF. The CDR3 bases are TGTGCCAGTAGTACGGGACAGGGGTATAATTCACCCCTCCACTTT.

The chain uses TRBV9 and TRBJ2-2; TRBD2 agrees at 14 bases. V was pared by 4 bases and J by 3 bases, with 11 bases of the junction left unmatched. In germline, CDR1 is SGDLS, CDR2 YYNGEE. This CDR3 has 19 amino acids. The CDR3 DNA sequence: TGTGCCAGCAGCCCGCGGACTAGCGGGAGGTGGTGGGACACCGGGGAGCTGTTTTTT. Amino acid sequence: CASSPRTSGRWWDTGELFF.

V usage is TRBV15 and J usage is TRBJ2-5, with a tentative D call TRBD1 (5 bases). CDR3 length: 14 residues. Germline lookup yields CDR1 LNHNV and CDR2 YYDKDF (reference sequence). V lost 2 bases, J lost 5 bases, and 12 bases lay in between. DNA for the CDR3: TGTGCCACCAGCAGACGGCAGGGTATCGAGACCCAGTACTTC. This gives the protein CATSRRQGIETQYF.